This T cell receptor beta chain derives from a study of a mutant IDH1 vaccine in newly diagnosed glioma. For the study at large: Beforehand, treatment had been radiotherapy, temozolomide, or both; the majority received both.

Method: immunoSEQ multiplex PCR; TCRdb's copy keeps in-frame clones and lacks some. The repertoire has tens of thousands of clones, 80% to 95% of them found once; the top ten carry about 10%. This CDR3 has 16 amino acids. Germline CDR1 is KGHSH and CDR2 is LQKENI. Trimming cost V 4 bases and J 0 bases, with 15 bases left between them. Specified time point: baseline, week 1 (first vaccination visit). Indicated treatment: pre-vaccination baseline after standard-of-care therapy. Each tumor in the donors was a new WHO grade 3 or 4 astrocytoma, IDH1-mutant and ATRX-lost. The starting material was PBMCs, obtained from a glioma patient treated with radiotherapy, temozolomide or both. This receptor was identified in a man aged 25-45 years with glioma. V is TRBV18 and J is TRBJ1-2; perhaps TRBD1 as D (6 bases). The CDR3 here is CASSLFDRIANYGYTF. CDR3 DNA: TGTGCCAGCTCACTCTTCGACAGGATAGCTAACTATGGCTACACCTTC.